This T cell receptor (beta chain) appears in the sequencing data of a study of cytomegalovirus exposure and HLA in healthy donors. General study results and limits: Overall, approximately 150 TCR beta chains were annotated as cytomegalovirus-associated. Trimming of TCR beta V- and J-genes showed a link, identified in a later analysis, to a missense DCLRE1C variant. Roughly uniform depth of sequencing across donors was assumed in presence/absence analyses.

Details on this clone: Antigen specificity is unknown.

The PCR made use of 60 Vbeta and 13 Jbeta primers. The repertoire was sequenced with immunoSEQ multiplex PCR; TCRdb's copy has only in-frame clones and lacks some. The sample has 150,000 or so clones, 70% to 90% seen once. The TCR comes from a woman aged 35 to 49 in good health and CMV-seropositive. Sequencing input: PBMCs.

The CDR3 DNA reads as TGTGCCAGTAGTATAGATCGCGGGGGCGATTATGGCTACACCTTC. Translation gives CASSIDRGGDYGYTF. This chain joins TRBV19 and TRBJ1-2, with TRBD1 as a possible D gene (6 bases). The CDR3 consists of 15 residues. V was pared by 0 bases and J by 5 bases, with 13 bases between. Germline CDR1 LNHDA, CDR2 SQIVND (reference sequence).